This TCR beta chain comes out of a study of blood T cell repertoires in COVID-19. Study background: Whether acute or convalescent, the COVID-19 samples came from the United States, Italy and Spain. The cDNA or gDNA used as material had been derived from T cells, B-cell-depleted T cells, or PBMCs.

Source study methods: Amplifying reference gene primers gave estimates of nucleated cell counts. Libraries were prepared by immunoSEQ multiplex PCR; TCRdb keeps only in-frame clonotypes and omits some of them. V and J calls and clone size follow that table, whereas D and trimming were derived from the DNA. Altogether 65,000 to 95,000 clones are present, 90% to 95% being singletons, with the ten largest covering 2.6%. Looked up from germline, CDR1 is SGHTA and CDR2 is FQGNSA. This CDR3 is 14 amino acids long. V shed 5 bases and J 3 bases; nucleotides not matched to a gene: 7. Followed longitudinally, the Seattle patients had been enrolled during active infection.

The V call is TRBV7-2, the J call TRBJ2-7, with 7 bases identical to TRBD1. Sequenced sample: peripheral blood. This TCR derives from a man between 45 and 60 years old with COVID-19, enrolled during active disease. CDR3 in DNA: TGTGCCAGCAGCCCGTCCCGGGACAGCTACGAGCAGTACTTC. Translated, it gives CASSPSRDSYEQYF.